The following is a T cell receptor beta chain sequence with its context. The antigen this receptor binds is unknown. There are no base qualities to consult, and no much larger clone falls within one base. The source of the sample is a study of blood T cells in healthy people across ages (dated by TCRdb to the mid-2010s). Study-level background: In model experiments, template switching captured roughly one uniquely barcoded TCR beta cDNA molecule for every two T cells. Using deep sequencing normalized with unique cDNA molecular identifiers, the study measured how TCR beta repertoire diversity changes with age. Four age groups were formed from the donors: young (average approximately 15 years), middle-aged (around 41), aged (roughly 56) and long-lived (about 80). To avoid experimental bias, donors of different ages were spread randomly across the sequencing lanes. Two additional independent replicas of 1 million unique cDNA reads from the same blood draw were analyzed for two donors (one aged 18 to 29 and one aged 80 or older).

Study-level results and caveats: Since profiling was done on bulk unsorted PBMCs, naive and antigen-experienced compartments could not be conclusively compared. Total diversity estimates from one million sequenced T cells were considered lower bounds and underestimates. As age increased, observed TCR beta diversity per million T cells dropped in a roughly linear way, and a significant reduction was already evident by age roughly 40. A strong correlation was found between observed TCR beta diversity and the percentage of naive T cells measured by flow cytometry. Because the CMV infection status of the donors was unknown, age-related changes in expanded clonotypes may potentially have been confounded. The long-lived group showed more naive CD4+ T cells, fewer expanded clones and increased TCR diversity than the aged group, suggesting age selection.

The approximately 39 donors, aged about 6 to 100 years, were systemically healthy Caucasian individuals from Russia. Each donor gave 8 to 10 milliliters of peripheral blood, drawn into EDTA-treated Vacutainer tubes. PBMCs were isolated by Ficoll-Paque density-gradient centrifugation, with at least 6.5 million obtained per sample. Trizol reagent was used to extract total RNA from the PBMCs, yielding at least 6 micrograms per sample. Naive CD45RAhigh/CD27high T cell percentages were measured by flow cytometry on a PBMC aliquot from every donor. The receptor library was made with 5' RACE. The second PCR ran for about 6 to 11 cycles and used a J-beta primer mix along with a sample-barcoded 5' primer. A unique molecular identifier was introduced onto each TCR beta cDNA molecule by a template-switch 5' adaptor carrying 12 random nucleotides. Each sample yielded at least 2.5 million CDR3-containing paired-end reads. The Mint cDNA synthesis kit, primed by a TRBC-specific oligonucleotide, was used to synthesize first-strand cDNA from all RNA. Following uracil-DNA glycosylase treatment, all cDNA underwent a first 18-cycle PCR with the universal primers M1SS and BC2_uni_R. Under the source paper's analysis protocol: Each sample was normalized by randomly selecting 1 million high-quality reads, each carrying a distinct molecular identifier. Instead of being binned into consensus sequences, reads with shared molecular identifiers were discarded. MiTCR, set to a Q25 quality threshold and the strictest error-elimination algorithm, was used for CDR3 identification, clonotype clustering and error correction. Lower-bound total TCR beta diversity was estimated with a nonparametric unseen species model using Euler transformation. TCRdb's own reprocessing of the public reads used fastp at Q25 and MiXCR and kept productive beta chains. CDR3 protein sequences are deduplicated, and each keeps its most common genes and DNA. The V and J calls and clone size are TCRdb's, not the authors'. This sample gives 1.5 million to 2 million distinct CDR3 sequences in total; more than 35% of them show up just once. More than 20% of the sample lies in the top ten.

Measured from the cysteine to the phenylalanine, the CDR3 is 16 residues long. The retained sequence is limited to the CDR3, 48 bases, with the frame set at the first base. CDR1 and CDR2, looked up from the germline V gene, are SGHTA and FQGNSA. Germline trimming: 3 bases from V, 8 bases from J; junction bases outside gene matches: 11. This receptor was identified in a human donor in good health. The chain couples TRBV7-2 to TRBJ2-1, with 9 bases aligning to TRBD2. The sequenced sample consisted of blood. The CDR3 reads CASSLGLGAGGHEQFF. The DNA sequence reads TGTGCCAGCAGCTTGGGCCTTGGAGCGGGGGGCCATGAGCAGTTCTTC.